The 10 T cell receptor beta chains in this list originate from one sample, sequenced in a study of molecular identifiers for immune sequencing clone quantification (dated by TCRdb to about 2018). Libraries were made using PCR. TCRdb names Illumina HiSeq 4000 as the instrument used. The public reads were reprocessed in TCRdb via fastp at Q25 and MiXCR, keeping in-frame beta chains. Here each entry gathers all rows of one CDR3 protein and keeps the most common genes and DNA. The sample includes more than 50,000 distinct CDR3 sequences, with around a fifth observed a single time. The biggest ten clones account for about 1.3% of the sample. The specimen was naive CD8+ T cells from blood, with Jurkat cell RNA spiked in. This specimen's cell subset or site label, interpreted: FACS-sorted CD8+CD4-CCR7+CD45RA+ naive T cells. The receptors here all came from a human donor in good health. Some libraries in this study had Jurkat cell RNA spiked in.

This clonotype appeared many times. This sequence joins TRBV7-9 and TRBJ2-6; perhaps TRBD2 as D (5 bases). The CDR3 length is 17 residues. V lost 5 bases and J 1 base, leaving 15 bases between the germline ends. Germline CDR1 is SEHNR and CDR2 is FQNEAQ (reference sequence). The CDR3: CASSHPAGISGANVLTF. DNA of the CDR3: TGTGCCAGCAGCCACCCCGCCGGGATTTCTGGGGCCAACGTCCTGACTTTC. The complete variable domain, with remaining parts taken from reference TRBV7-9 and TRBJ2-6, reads DTGVSQNPRHKITKRGQNVTFRCDPISEHNRLYWYRQTLGQGPEFLTYFQNEAQLEKSRLLSDRFSAERPKGSFSTLEIQRTEQGDSAMYLCASSHPAGISGANVLTFGAGSRLTVL.

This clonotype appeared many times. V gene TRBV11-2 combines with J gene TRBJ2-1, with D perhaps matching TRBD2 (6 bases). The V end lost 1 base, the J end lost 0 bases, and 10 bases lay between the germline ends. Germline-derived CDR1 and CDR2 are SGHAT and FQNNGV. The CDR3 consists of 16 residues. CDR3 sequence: CASSLAGLSSYNEQFF. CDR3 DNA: TGTGCCAGCAGCTTAGCGGGACTGAGCTCCTACAATGAGCAGTTCTTC.

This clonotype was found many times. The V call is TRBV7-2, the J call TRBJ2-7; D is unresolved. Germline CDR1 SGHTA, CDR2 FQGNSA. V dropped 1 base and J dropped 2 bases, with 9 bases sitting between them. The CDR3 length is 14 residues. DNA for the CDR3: TGTGCCAGCAGCTTAGTGCAGCTAACCTACGAGCAGTACTTC. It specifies CASSLVQLTYEQYF.

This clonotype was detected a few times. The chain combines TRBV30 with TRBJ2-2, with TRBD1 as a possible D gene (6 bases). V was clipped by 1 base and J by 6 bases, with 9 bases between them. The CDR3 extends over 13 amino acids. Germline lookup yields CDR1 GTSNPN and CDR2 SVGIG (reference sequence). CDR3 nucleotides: TGTGCCTGGAGTGAGTCAGGGGCCGGGGAGCTGTTTTTT. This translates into CAWSESGAGELFF. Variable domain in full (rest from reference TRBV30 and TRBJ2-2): SQTIHQWPATLVQPVGSPLSLECTVEGTSNPNLYWYRQAAGRGLQLLFYSVGIGQISSEVPQNLSASRPQDRQFILSSKKLLLSDSGFYLCAWSESGAGELFFGEGSRLTVL.

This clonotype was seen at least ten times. This CDR3 reads CASSLIPPSDSYNEQFF. CDR3 DNA: TGTGCCAGCAGCTTAATCCCCCCCAGCGACTCCTACAATGAGCAGTTCTTC. The chain employs TRBV11-2 and TRBJ2-1; no definite D call. This CDR3 spans 17 amino acids. Germline loops: CDR1 SGHAT, CDR2 FQNNGV. Deletions cut 2 bases from V and 0 bases from J, with 14 bases between.

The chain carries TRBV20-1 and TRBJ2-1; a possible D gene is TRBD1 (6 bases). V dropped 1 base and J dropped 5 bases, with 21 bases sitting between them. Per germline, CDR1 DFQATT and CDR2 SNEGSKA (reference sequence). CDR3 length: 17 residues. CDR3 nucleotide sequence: TGCAGTGCTAGAGTCAGAGGGGACACACTATACCACAATGAGCAGTTCTTC. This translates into CSARVRGDTLYHNEQFF.

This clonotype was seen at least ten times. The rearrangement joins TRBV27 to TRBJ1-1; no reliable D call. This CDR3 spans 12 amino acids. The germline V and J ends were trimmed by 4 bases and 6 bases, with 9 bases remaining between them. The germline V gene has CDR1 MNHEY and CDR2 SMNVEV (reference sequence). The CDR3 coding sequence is TGTGCCAGCAGTTCCCCCGGGGCTGAAGCTTTCTTT. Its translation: CASSSPGAEAFF.

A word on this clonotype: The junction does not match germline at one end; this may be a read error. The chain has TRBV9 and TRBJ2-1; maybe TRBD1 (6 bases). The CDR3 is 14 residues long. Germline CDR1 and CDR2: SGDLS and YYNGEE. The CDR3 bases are TGTGCCAGCCATGAGGGGGTCTCCTACAATGGGCAGTTCTTC. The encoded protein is CASHEGVSYNGQFF.

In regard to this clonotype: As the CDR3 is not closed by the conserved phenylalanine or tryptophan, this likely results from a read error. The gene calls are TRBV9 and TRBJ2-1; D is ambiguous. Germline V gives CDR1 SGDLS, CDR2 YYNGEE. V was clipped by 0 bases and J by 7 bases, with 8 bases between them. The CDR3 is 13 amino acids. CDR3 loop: CASSVVLGNEQFL. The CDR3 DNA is TGTGCCAGCAGCGTAGTATTAGGTAATGAGCAGTTCCTC.

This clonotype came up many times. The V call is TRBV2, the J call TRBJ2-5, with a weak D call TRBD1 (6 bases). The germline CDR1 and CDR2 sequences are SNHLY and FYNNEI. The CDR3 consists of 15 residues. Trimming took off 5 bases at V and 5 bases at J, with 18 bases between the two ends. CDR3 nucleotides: TGTGCCAGCAGTCACCGGGACATCCTTTTGGAGACCCAGTACTTC. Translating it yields CASSHRDILLETQYF.